This T cell receptor (beta chain) was identified during a study of T cell repertoires in cytomegalovirus infection. Each CDR3 protein is one row after TCRdb ran MiXCR on the reads. The table lists 150,000 or so distinct CDR3 sequences, more than 25% of them singletons. About this clonotype itself: Its antigen is unidentified. An end of the junction does not agree with germline; a read error may underlie this.

Germline V lookup: CDR1 SGHNT, CDR2 YYREEE (reference sequence). CDR3 length: 11 amino acids. This TCR derives from a human donor in good health (CMV status not recorded). Some clones in this sample may be carry-over from other donors' samples. Sequenced here: CD8+ T cells from cultured PBMCs, sampled from culture after CMV antigen stimulation. This sequence joins TRBV5-4 and TRBJ2-7; D remains ambiguous. The CDR3 bases are TGTGCCAGCAGCTTGGGCCAGGAAGAAACCTTC. It specifies CASSLGQEETF.